This T cell receptor (beta chain) comes out of a study of STAT5B mutations in CD4+ large granular lymphocyte leukemia. Comment on this clone: What it binds is unknown.

Method: immunoSEQ multiplex PCR; TCRdb's copy keeps in-frame clones and lacks some. Found here are under 50,000 clones, about four fifths of them singletons; the top ten hold approximately 0.4%. With 6 bases removed from V and 4 bases from J, the gap between germline ends came to 15 bases. Germline V gene data show CDR1 as SGHTA and CDR2 as FQGNSA. The CDR3 is 14 residues long. Overall study results and limits: Main leukemic clonotypes were patient-specific, but around 25% appeared at low frequency elsewhere.

This rearrangement joins TRBV7-2 to TRBJ1-1; possibly TRBD1 for D (6 bases). The specimen sequenced was CD4+ T cells from blood buffy coats. This TCR derives from a human donor in good health. CDR3 sequence (DNA): TGTGCCAGCAGACCCACAGGGAGTGTCACTGAAGCTTTCTTT. This encodes CASRPTGSVTEAFF.